One TCR beta chain is described in this entry. The sample comes from a study of T cell repertoires in ileal Crohn's disease. About the research overall: M6 samples are neoterminal ileum biopsies from postoperative colonoscopy.

Germline V gives CDR1 SGHRS, CDR2 YFSETQ. The ends were cut back, 2 bases at V and 6 bases at J, with 18 bases in the middle. The CDR3 has 15 residues. Measured with immunoSEQ multiplex PCR; TCRdb has only the in-frame clones, and not every one. The sample contains a few thousand clones, 86% of which appear only once. Time point noted: neoterminal ileum biopsy at postoperative endoscopy, about 6 months after surgery. This sequence joins TRBV5-1 and TRBJ2-7; weak D call: TRBD2 (7 bases). Sequenced input: ileal tissue. The TCR originated in an adult with Crohn's disease. The DNA for the CDR3 is TGCGCCAGCAGCTTTGGCGGGAGTGTGGGGGCCGAGCAGTACTTC. Residues: CASSFGGSVGAEQYF.